This paragraph covers one T cell receptor beta chain sequence. As originally analysed: Cell counts per sample came from amplifying reference gene primers. Profiling relied on immunoSEQ multiplex PCR, and the TCRdb table lists in-frame clones only, not all of them. V, J and clone size were drawn from that table, and D and trimming were deduced from the DNA. The sample holds about 110,000 clones, roughly 80% seen once. The CDR3 length is 12 residues. Germline V gives CDR1 WSHSY, CDR2 SAAADI. The germline V and J ends were trimmed by 4 bases and 7 bases, with 7 bases remaining between them. These data are taken from a study of blood T cell repertoires in COVID-19. Study at large: Samples representing acute and convalescent COVID-19 were sourced from the United States, Italy and Spain. Sample material is recorded as cDNA or gDNA derived from T cells, B-cell-depleted T cells, or PBMCs.

The sequence was obtained from a woman in her sixties with acute or convalescent COVID-19. Sequencing was carried out using peripheral blood. The gene calls are TRBV10-2 and TRBJ2-2; D is ambiguous. The CDR3 bases are TGCGCCAGCAGTGTCCTAGTCGGGGAGCTGTTTTTT. Its translation is CASSVLVGELFF.